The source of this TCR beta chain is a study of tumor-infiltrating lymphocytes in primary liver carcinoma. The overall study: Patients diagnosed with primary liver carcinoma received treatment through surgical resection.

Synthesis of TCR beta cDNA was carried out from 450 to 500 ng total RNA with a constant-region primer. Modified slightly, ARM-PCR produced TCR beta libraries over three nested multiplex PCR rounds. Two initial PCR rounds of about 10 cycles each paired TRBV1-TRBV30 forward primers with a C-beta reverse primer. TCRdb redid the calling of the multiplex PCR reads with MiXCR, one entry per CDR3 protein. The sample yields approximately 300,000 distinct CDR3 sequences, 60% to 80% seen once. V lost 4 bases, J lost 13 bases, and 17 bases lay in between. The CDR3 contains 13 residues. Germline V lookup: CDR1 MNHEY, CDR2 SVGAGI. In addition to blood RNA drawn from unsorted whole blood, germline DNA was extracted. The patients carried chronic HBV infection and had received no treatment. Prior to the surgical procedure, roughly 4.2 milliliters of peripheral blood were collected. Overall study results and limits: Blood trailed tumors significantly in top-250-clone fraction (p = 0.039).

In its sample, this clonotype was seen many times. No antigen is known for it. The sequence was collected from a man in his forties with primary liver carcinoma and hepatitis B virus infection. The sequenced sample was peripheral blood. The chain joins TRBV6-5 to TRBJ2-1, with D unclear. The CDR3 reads CASSSVSASLQFF. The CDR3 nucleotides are TGTGCCAGCAGTTCGGTTTCAGCGAGCCTACAGTTCTTC.